The 2 T cell receptor beta chains below all came from one sample that was sequenced in a study of beta chain features in type 1 diabetes. Investigators reverse transcribed all isolated RNA, so they sequenced expressed TCRB transcripts. Assay: immunoSEQ multiplex PCR; the TCRdb copy retains only in-frame clones and omits some. This table holds over 700,000 clones, 17% found once. Sequences were obtained from naive CD4+ T cells from blood. These receptors were obtained from a woman aged 18-29 years in good health.

This clone was detected only once. This sample includes further DNA sequences coding for the same CDR3. The rearrangement links TRBV20-1 to TRBJ2-7; D remains ambiguous. The CDR3 is made up of 11 amino acids. Germline values: CDR1 DFQATT, CDR2 SNEGSKA (reference sequence). The germline V and J ends were trimmed by 3 bases and 3 bases, with 6 bases remaining between them. The CDR3 coding sequence is TGCAGTGCTAGGGAAAGCTACGAGCAGTACTTC. This encodes CSARESYEQYF.

The chain carries TRBV4-2 and TRBJ2-1, with 11 bases that match TRBD2. The CDR3 is made up of 18 amino acids. Germline CDR1 and CDR2: LGHNA and YNFKEQ. V lost 0 bases and J lost 5; bases outside the gene matches: 9. This CDR3 is CASSQDSVLAGGHNEQFF. The CDR3 DNA reads as TGTGCCAGCAGCCAAGATTCGGTGCTAGCGGGAGGTCACAATGAGCAGTTCTTC.